This T cell receptor (beta chain) stems from a study of blood T cell repertoires in COVID-19. Assay used: immunoSEQ multiplex PCR; TCRdb lists only in-frame clones, some missing. Of about 330,000 clones detected, roughly 84% appear once; the ten largest clones hold 1%. V dropped 10 bases and J dropped 7; count of bases not matched to a gene: 29. Germline assignment: CDR1 KGHDR and CDR2 SFDVKD. The CDR3 is made up of 19 amino acids. The sample consisted of PBMCs or T cells enriched from blood (not recorded which). This TCR was sampled from a woman aged 25 to 39 who had recovered from COVID-19. The V call is TRBV24-1, the J call TRBJ2-7; 8 nucleotides align to TRBD2. The CDR3 bases are TGTGCCACGGTGGGTAGCGGGGACCTATCCGTGTTCATTTCCTGGGAGCAGTACTTC. This encodes CATVGSGDLSVFISWEQYF.